This note documents a single T cell receptor (beta chain) sequence. There are 11 residues in the CDR3. Per the germline V gene, CDR1 is SGHRS and CDR2 is YFSETQ. V dropped 5 bases and J dropped 9; count of bases not matched to a gene: 4. The data derive from a study of blood T cell repertoires in COVID-19. Across the whole study: From T cells, B-cell-depleted T cells, or PBMCs came the material, which was cDNA or gDNA.

Per the original methods: Amplifying reference gene primers gave estimates of nucleated cell counts. Method: immunoSEQ multiplex PCR; TCRdb's copy keeps in-frame clones and lacks some. From that table come the V and J calls and clone size; the DNA was used to work out D and trimming. The sample contains some 320,000 clones, 85% of which appear only once. The receptor was derived from a woman under 40 who had been exposed to COVID-19. V usage is TRBV5-1 and J usage is TRBJ2-5; 7 bases align to TRBD1. The sequencing input was PBMCs or T cells enriched from blood (not recorded which). CDR3 nucleotide sequence: TGCGCCAGCAGAGAAGACAGGGCCCAGTACTTC. This codes for CASREDRAQYF.